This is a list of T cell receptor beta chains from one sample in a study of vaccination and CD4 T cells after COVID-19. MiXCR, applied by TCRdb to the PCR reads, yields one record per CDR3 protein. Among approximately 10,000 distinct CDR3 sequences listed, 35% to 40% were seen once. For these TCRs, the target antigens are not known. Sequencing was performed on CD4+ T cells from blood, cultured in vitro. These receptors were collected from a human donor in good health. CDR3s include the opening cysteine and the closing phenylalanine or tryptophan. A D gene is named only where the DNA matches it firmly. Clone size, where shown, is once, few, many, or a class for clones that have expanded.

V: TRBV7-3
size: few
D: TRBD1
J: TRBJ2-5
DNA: TGTGCCAGCAGTACGGACAGGGAAGAGACCCAGTACTTC
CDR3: CASSTDREETQYF

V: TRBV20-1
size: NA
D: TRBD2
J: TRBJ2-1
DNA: TGCAGTGCTAGCGGTTGGACTAGACCTAATGAGCAGTTCTTC
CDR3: CSASGWTRPNEQFF

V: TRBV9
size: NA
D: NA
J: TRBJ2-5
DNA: TGTGCCAGCAGCGTAGATTGGGAGGAGACCCAGTACTTC
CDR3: CASSVDWEETQYF

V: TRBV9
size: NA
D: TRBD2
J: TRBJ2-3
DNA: TGTGCCAGCAGCGTAGCTGGACTAGCGGGAGGCTCTAGCACAGATACGCAGTATTTT
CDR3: CASSVAGLAGGSSTDTQYF

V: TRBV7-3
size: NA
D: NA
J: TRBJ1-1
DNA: TGTGCCAGCAGCTTAACAGGGGGATTGGGCACTGAAGCTTTCTTT
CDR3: CASSLTGGLGTEAFF

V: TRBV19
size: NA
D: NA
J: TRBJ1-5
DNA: TGTGCCAGTAGTCCGACCGACATAGTGGACATAAATCAGCCCCAGCATTTT
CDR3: CASSPTDIVDINQPQHF

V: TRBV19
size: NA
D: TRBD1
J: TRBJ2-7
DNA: TGTGCCAGTAGTATCGACAGGGACGAGCAGTACTTC
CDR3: CASSIDRDEQYF

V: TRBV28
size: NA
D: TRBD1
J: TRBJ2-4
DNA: TGTGCCAGCAGTTTACCGAGGACGCGAGGGGGCCGGGAAAACATTCAGTACTTC
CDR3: CASSLPRTRGGRENIQYF

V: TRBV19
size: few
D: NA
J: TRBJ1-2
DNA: TGTGCCAGTAGTATATTTTCGGCAGTTAACTATGGCTACACCTTC
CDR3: CASSIFSAVNYGYTF

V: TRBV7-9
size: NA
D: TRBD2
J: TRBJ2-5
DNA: TGTGCCAGCAGCTTATGGGCGGGAGGGCCGGGAGAGACCCAGTACTTC
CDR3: CASSLWAGGPGETQYF

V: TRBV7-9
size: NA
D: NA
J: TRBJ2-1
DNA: TGTGCCAGCAGCTTCCTAGACCGCATCAATGAGCAGTTCTTC
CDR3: CASSFLDRINEQFF

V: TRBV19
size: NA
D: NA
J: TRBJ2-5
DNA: TGTGCCAGTAGTGTACAAGAGACCCAGTACTTC
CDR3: CASSVQETQYF

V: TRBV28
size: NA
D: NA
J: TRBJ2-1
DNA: TGTGCCAGCAGTGACAGGAATGAGCAGTTCTTC
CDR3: CASSDRNEQFF

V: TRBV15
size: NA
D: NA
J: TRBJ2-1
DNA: TGTGCCACCAGCAGTTTAGCGGCCCTGCACTACAATGAGCAGTTCTTC
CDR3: CATSSLAALHYNEQFF

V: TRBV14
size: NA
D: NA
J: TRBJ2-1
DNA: TGTGCCAGCAGCCCGGACCGGCAGGGCAGTAATGAGCAGTTCTTC
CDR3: CASSPDRQGSNEQFF

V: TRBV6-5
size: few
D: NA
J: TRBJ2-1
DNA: TGTGCCAGCAGTTCCAGTTTTGGGCAGTTCTTC
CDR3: CASSSSFGQFF

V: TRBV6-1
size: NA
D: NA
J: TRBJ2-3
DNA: TGTGCCAGCACGCTTAGCCTCGCAGATACGCAGTATTTT
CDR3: CASTLSLADTQYF

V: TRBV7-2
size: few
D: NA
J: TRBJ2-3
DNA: TGTGCCAGCAGCTCCCGTGATACGCAGTATTTT
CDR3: CASSSRDTQYF

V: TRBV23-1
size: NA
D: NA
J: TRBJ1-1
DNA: TGCGCCAGCAGTCAATCTAAGAAGGGGTTCAGGAACACTGAAGCTTTCTTT
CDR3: CASSQSKKGFRNTEAFF

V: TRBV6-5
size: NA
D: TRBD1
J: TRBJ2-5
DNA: TGTGCCAGCAGTTCCAGGACAGGGGAAGAGACCCAGTACTTC
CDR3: CASSSRTGEETQYF

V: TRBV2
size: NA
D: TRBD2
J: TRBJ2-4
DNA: TGTGCCAGCAGTTACCGACTAGCGGGAGTGACCAAAAACATTCAGTACTTC
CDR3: CASSYRLAGVTKNIQYF

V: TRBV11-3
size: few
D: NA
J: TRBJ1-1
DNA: TGTGCCAGCAGTCAAGCCGCCAGGTACACTGAAGCTTTCTTT
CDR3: CASSQAARYTEAFF

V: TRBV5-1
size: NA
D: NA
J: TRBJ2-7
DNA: TGCGCCAGCAGCTTGTTTTCGGACCCGGTCGGTTCCTACGAGCAGTACTTC
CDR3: CASSLFSDPVGSYEQYF

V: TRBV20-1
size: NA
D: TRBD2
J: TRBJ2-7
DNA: TGCAGTGCTACAGCGGGAGCAGGTTACGAGCAGTACTTC
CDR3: CSATAGAGYEQYF

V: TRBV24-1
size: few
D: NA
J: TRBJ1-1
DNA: TGTGCCACCAGTGATTCGCTGCGGGGTGAAGCTTTCTTT
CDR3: CATSDSLRGEAFF

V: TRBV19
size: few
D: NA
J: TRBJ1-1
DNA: TGTGCCAGTAGGCGGGACGTGCTTCCCTCTGGCACTGAAGCTTTCTTT
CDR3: CASRRDVLPSGTEAFF

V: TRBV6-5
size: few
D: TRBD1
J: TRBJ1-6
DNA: TGTGCCAGCAGTTATGCAGGAAACAGGGGATACCCTTATTCACCCCTCCACTTT
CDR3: CASSYAGNRGYPYSPLHF

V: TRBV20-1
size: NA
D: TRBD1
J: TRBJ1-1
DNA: TGCAGTGCTAGAGAGGGGACAGGGTCCACTGAAGCTTTCTTT
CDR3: CSAREGTGSTEAFF

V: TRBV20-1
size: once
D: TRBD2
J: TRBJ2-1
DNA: TGCAGTGCTAGAGATCGTATCACTAGCGGGAGTACTAGACCCTACAATGAGCAGTTCTTC
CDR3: CSARDRITSGSTRPYNEQFF

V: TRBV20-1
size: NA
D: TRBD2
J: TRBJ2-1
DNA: TGCAGTGCTAGAGAGGAACGACTAGCGGGATATAGGGGCAATGAGCAGTTCTTC
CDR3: CSAREERLAGYRGNEQFF

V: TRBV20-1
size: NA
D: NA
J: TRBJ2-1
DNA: TGCAGTGCTAGCTTCGGGTCTCACTACAATGAGCAGTTCTTC
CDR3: CSASFGSHYNEQFF

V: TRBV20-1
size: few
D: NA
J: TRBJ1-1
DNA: TGCAGTGCTAGATACTGGCCCAGAGGCACTGAAGCTTTCTTT
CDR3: CSARYWPRGTEAFF

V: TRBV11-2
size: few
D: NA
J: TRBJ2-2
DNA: TGTGCCAGCGGGGCGGGGAGTCTCACCGGGGAGCTGTTTTTT
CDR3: CASGAGSLTGELFF

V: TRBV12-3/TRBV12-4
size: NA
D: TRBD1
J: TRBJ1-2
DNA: TGTGCCAGCAGTCCGGGACAGGCTAACAATCGTTACACCTTC
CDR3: CASSPGQANNRYTF

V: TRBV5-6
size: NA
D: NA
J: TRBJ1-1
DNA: TGTGCCAGCAGCTTCAGGGGCCCGAGGAGTGTAACTGAAGCTTTCTTT
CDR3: CASSFRGPRSVTEAFF

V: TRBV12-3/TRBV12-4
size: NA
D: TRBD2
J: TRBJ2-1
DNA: TGTGCCAGCAGTTTAGCGCGGGAGGATCAGTTCTTC
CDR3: CASSLAREDQFF

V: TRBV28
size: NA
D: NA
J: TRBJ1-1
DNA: TGTGCCAGCAGTCCGCATCTTGGGTACACTGAAGCTTTCTTT
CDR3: CASSPHLGYTEAFF